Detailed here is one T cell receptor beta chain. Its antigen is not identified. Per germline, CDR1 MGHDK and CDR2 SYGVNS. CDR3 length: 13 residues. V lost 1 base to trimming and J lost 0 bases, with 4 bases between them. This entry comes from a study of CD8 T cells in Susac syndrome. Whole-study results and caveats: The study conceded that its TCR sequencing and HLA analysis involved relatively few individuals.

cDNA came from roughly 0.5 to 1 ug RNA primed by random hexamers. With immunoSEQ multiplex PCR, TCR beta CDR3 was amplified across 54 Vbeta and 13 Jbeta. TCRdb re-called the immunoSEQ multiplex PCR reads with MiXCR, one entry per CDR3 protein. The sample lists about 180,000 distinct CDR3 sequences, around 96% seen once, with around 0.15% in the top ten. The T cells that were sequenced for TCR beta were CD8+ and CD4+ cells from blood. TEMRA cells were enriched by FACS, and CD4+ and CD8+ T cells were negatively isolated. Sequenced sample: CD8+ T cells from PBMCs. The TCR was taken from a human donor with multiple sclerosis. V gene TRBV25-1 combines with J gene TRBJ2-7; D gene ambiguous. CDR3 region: CASSESSSYEQYF. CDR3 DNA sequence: TGTGCCAGCAGTGAATCAAGCTCCTACGAGCAGTACTTC.